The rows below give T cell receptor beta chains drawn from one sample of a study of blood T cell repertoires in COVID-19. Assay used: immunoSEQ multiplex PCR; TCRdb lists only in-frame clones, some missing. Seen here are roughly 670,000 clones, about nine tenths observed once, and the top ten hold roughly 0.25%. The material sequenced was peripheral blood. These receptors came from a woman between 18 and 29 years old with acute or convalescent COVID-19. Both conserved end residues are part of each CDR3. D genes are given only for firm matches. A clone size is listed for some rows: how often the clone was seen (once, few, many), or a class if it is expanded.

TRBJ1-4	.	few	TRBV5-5	TGTGCCAGCACCCGACAGAATTTGAAAAAACTGTTTTTT	CASTRQNLKKLFF
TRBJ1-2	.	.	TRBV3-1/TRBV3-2	TGTGCCAGCAGCCAAGATAACCGCAGGGGCTATGGCTACACCTTC	CASSQDNRRGYGYTF
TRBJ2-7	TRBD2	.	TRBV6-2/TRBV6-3	TGTGCCAGCAGTTACTCGAAACGGGGGGCCTACGAGCAGTACTTC	CASSYSKRGAYEQYF
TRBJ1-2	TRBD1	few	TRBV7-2	TGTGCCAGCAGCTCGACCGGGACAGGGGTGTCTGGCTACACCTTC	CASSSTGTGVSGYTF
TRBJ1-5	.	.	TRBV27	TGTGCCAGCAGCCAAACTCTGACCGGGACCCAGCATTTT	CASSQTLTGTQHF
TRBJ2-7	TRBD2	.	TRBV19	TGTGCCAGTAGTATCCGGGGGAGGGTCACAACCTTCCACGAGCAGTACTTC	CASSIRGRVTTFHEQYF
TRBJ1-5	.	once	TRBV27	TGTGCCAGCGCCTCCGTGGGACTCAATCAGCCCCAGCATTTT	CASASVGLNQPQHF
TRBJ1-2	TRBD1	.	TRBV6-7	TGTGCCAGCAACAGGGGGTATTCTTCTGGCTACACCTTC	CASNRGYSSGYTF
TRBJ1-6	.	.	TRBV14	TGTGCCAGCAGCCAAGTGTGGCAGAAACCCTATAATTCACCCCTCCACTTT	CASSQVWQKPYNSPLHF
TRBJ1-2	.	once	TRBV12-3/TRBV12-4	TGTGCCAGCAGTTTAGACCAGTATGGCTACACCTTC	CASSLDQYGYTF